The next 7 T cell receptor beta chains were all read from a single sample in a study of OX40 agonist ivuxolimab in advanced cancers. Assay used: immunoSEQ multiplex PCR; TCRdb lists only in-frame clones, some missing. The table includes roughly 89,000 clones, 84% detected once. This specimen was CD4+ or CD8+ T cells sorted from blood, taken in a trial of the OX40 agonist ivuxolimab. Receptors were obtained from an adult with an advanced solid tumor such as melanoma, head and neck, liver or kidney cancer.

The rearrangement links TRBV11-2 to TRBJ2-5; tentative D call: TRBD1 (5 bases). Germline CDR1 SGHAT, CDR2 FQNNGV. This CDR3 contains 16 residues. Trimming removed 1 base from V and 7 bases from J, with 19 bases in between. The CDR3 DNA sequence: TGTGCCAGCAGCTTAGGGGGCGGTCCGACCCCGGGGACCCAGTACTTC. It codes for CASSLGGGPTPGTQYF.

The chain employs TRBV7-2 and TRBJ2-1, with 16 bases matching TRBD2. Germline CDR1 and CDR2: SGHTA and FQGNSA. CDR3 length: 19 amino acids. The V and J ends lost 0 bases and 6 bases, in that order; junction bases with no gene match: 8. The CDR3 nucleotides are TGTGCCAGCAGCTTAGCCTCGCCGGGACTAGCGGGGGGGCGCAATGAGCAGTTCTTC. As protein: CASSLASPGLAGGRNEQFF.

This chain links TRBV5-1 with TRBJ1-2; the D gene is possibly TRBD1 (5 bases). Germline loops: CDR1 SGHRS, CDR2 YFSETQ. The CDR3 is made up of 16 amino acids. The V and J ends lost 4 bases and 0 bases respectively, with 16 bases between them. CDR3: CASSGGAGRPNYGYTF. In nucleotides, the CDR3 is TGCGCCAGCAGCGGTGGGGCAGGGAGACCTAACTATGGCTACACCTTC. The full variable domain, in which reference TRBV5-1 and TRBJ1-2 provide the parts outside the CDR3, is KAGVTQTPRYLIKTRGQQVTLSCSPISGHRSVSWYQQTPGQGLQFLFEYFSETQRNKGNFPGRFSGRQFSNSRSEMNVSTLELGDSALYLCASSGGAGRPNYGYTFGSGTRLTVV.

The chain recombines TRBV27 with TRBJ1-3, with TRBD1 matching over 10 bases. The germline V gene encodes CDR1 MNHEY and CDR2 SMNVEV (reference sequence). The CDR3 has 18 residues. V shed 0 bases and J 1 base; nucleotides not matched to a gene: 6. This chain's CDR3 is CASSLSWDRGKSGNTIYF. The CDR3 region has the DNA TGTGCCAGCAGTTTATCTTGGGACAGGGGAAAATCTGGAAACACCATATATTTT.

The rearrangement uses TRBV5-4 and TRBJ1-1; TRBD1 aligns across 7 bases. The CDR3 runs to 14 residues. Looked up from germline, CDR1 is SGHNT and CDR2 is YYREEE (reference sequence). V was pared by 2 bases and J by 4 bases, with 5 bases of the junction left unmatched. The CDR3 sequence: CASSLEGASTEAFF. The CDR3 DNA reads TGTGCCAGCAGCTTAGAGGGGGCGAGCACTGAAGCTTTCTTT.

The chain joins TRBV28 to TRBJ2-1; D might be TRBD1 (6 bases). The CDR3 extends over 16 amino acids. Germline loops: CDR1 MDHEN, CDR2 SYDVKM. Trimming removed 4 bases at V and 4 bases at J, with 17 bases between. The CDR3: CASSSRGRGRYNEQFF. CDR3 in DNA: TGTGCCAGCAGTTCCCGGGGCAGGGGTCGGTACAATGAGCAGTTCTTC. Full variable domain (missing parts from reference TRBV28 and TRBJ2-1): DVKVTQSSRYLVKRTGEKVFLECVQDMDHENMFWYRQDPGLGLRLIYFSYDVKMKEKGDIPEGYSVSREKKERFSLILESASTNQTSMYLCASSSRGRGRYNEQFFGPGTRLTVL.

This rearrangement joins TRBV30 to TRBJ2-4; tentatively, D is TRBD1 (6 bases). There are 15 residues in the CDR3. CDR1 and CDR2 from the germline V gene are GTSNPN and SVGIG (reference sequence). The germline V and J ends were trimmed by 2 bases and 6 bases, with 17 bases remaining between them. The chain's CDR3 is CAWSLRGGAGNIQYF. Written as DNA, the CDR3 is TGTGCCTGGAGTTTAAGAGGGGGTGCTGGAAACATTCAGTACTTC.